This T cell receptor (beta chain) was captured by sequencing in a study of T cells in Graves' hyperthyroidism and ophthalmopathy. Germline V gene data show CDR1 as MGHRA and CDR2 as YSYEKL. The CDR3 covers 16 residues. V lost 2 bases and J 1 base, leaving 12 bases between the germline ends. This clonotype came up a few times. Its antigen is unidentified. Using RNA transcripts as the source, TCR beta CDR3 regions were amplified. A first-round RT-PCR of the TCR CDR3 used the HTBI primer set. A single record per CDR3 protein comes from TCRdb applying MiXCR to the multiplex PCR reads. The sample gives around 380,000 distinct CDR3 sequences, roughly 12% of which show up once; about 20% is in the top ten. Study results and limitations: From stable hyperthyroidism, ophthalmopathy was set apart by a 13 V-J model. In validation, the model predicted ophthalmopathy. These predictions came a median around 5.9 months before onset.

Those with hyperthyroidism were 18 to 65 years old, newly diagnosed, and ill for under 2 months. This chain uses TRBV4-1 with TRBJ2-1, with D perhaps matching TRBD1 or TRBD2 (5 bases each). This TCR was sampled from a young man with Graves' hyperthyroidism that later progressed to Graves' ophthalmopathy. Sequencing used blood. CDR3 amino acids: CASSQTPGRSYNEQFF. CDR3 in DNA: TGCGCCAGCAGCCAAACCCCGGGACGGTCCTACAATGAGCAGTTCTTC.